This TCR beta chain is from a study of blood T cell repertoires in COVID-19. As for the study in general: Both acute and convalescent COVID-19 samples were obtained from the United States, Italy and Spain. In each case, the material was cDNA or gDNA derived from T cells, B-cell-depleted T cells, or PBMCs.

In germline, CDR1 is DFQATT, CDR2 SNEGSKA (reference sequence). The CDR3 is 14 residues long. The V end was cut by 3 bases, the J end by 1 base, with 11 bases between. Authors' analysis steps: Quantification of nucleated cells was approximated via reference gene primer amplification. Sequenced by immunoSEQ multiplex PCR; TCRdb stores in-frame clones only, minus some. The V and J calls and clone size were taken over from that table, and D and trimming were inferred from the DNA. The sample yields about 220,000 clones, about 86% seen once. Enrolled through a virtual design, the participants were between roughly 18 and 90 years of age and came from about two dozen US areas.

This receptor was taken from a woman between 40 and 50 years old with acute COVID-19. Sample: PBMCs or T cells enriched from blood (not recorded which). The chain joins TRBV20-1 to TRBJ2-3; a weak D match, TRBD1 (5 bases). In DNA form, the CDR3 reads TGCAGTGCTAGTAGGACATTCGGCACAGATACGCAGTATTTT. It codes for CSASRTFGTDTQYF.